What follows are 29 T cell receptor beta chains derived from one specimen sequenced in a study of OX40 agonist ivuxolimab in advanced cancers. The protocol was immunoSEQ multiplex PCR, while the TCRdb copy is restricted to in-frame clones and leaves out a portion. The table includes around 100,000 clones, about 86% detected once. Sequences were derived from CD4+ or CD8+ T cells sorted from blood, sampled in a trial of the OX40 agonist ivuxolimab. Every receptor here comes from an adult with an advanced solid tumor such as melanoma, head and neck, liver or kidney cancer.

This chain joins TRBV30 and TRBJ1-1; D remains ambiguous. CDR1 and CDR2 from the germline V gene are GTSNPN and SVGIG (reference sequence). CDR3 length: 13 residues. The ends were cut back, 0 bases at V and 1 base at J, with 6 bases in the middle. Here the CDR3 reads CAWSVKGNTEAFF. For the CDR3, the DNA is TGTGCCTGGAGTGTTAAGGGGAACACTGAAGCTTTCTTT.

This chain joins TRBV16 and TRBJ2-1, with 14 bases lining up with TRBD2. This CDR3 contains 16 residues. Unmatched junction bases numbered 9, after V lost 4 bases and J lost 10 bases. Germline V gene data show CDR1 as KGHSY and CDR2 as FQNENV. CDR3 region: CASSRMGGLAGDEQFF. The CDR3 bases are TGTGCCAGCAGCCGGATGGGGGGACTAGCGGGAGACGAGCAGTTCTTC. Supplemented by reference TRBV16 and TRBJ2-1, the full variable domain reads GEEVAQTPKHLVRGEGQKAKLYCAPIKGHSYVFWYQQVLKNEFKFLISFQNENVFDETGMPKERFSAKCLPNSPCSLEIQATKLEDSAVYFCASSRMGGLAGDEQFFGPGTRLTVL.

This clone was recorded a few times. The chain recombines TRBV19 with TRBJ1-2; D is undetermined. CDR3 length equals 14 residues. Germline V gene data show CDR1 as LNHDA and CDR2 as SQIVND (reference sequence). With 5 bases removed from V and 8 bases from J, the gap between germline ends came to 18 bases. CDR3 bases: TGTGCCAGTAGTGAATCGGACGGACGGGAAGGCTACACCTTC. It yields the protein CASSESDGREGYTF.

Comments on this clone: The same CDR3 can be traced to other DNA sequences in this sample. The CDR3 protein is CASSAVNTEAFF. CDR3 coding DNA: TGTGCCAGCAGCGCGGTGAACACTGAAGCTTTCTTT. V gene TRBV9 combines with J gene TRBJ1-1; unclear D gene. V was cut by 3 bases and J by 0 bases, with 3 bases left in between. The CDR3 consists of 12 residues. Per the germline V gene, CDR1 is SGDLS and CDR2 is YYNGEE.

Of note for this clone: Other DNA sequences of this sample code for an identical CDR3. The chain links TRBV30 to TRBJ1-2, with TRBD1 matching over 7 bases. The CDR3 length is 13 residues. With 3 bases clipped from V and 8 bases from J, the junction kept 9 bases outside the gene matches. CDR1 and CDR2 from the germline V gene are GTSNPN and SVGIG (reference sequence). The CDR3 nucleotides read TGTGCCTGGAGAACCGGACAGGAGTACGGCTACACCTTC. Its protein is CAWRTGQEYGYTF.

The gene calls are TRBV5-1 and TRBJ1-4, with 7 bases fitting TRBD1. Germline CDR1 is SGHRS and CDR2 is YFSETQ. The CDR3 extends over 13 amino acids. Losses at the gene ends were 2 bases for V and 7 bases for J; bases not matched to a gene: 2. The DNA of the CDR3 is TGCGCCAGCAGCTTCACAGGGGTTGAAAAACTGTTTTTT. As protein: CASSFTGVEKLFF.

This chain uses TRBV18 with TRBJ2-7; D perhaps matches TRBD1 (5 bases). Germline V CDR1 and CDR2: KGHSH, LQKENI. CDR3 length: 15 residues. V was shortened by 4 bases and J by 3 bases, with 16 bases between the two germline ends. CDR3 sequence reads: CASSHLDKAGYEQYF. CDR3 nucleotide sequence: TGTGCCAGCTCACACCTGGACAAGGCTGGCTACGAGCAGTACTTC. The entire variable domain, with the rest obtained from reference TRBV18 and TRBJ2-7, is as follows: NAGVMQNPRHLVRRRGQEARLRCSPMKGHSHVYWYRQLPEEGLKFMVYLQKENIIDESGMPKERFSAEFPKEGPSILRIQQVVRGDSAAYFCASSHLDKAGYEQYFGPGTRLTVT.

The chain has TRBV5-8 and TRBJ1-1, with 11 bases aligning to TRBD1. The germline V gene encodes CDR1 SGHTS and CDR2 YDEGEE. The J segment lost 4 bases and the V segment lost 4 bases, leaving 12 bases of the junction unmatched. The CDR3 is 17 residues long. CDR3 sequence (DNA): TGTGCCAGCAGCGTGGACAGGGGGCTCCCTAAGGGCACTGAAGCTTTCTTT. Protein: CASSVDRGLPKGTEAFF. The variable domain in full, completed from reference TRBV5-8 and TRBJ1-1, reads EAGVTQSPTHLIKTRGQQATLRCSPISGHTSVYWYQQALGLGLQFLLWYDEGEERNRGNFPPRFSGRQFPNYSSELNVNALELEDSALYLCASSVDRGLPKGTEAFFGQGTRLTVV.

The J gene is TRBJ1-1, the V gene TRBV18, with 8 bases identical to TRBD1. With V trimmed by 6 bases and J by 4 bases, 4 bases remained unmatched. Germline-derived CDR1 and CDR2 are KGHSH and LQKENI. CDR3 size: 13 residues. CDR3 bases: TGTGCCAGCTCCCTCACAGGGGGCACTGAAGCTTTCTTT. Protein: CASSLTGGTEAFF.

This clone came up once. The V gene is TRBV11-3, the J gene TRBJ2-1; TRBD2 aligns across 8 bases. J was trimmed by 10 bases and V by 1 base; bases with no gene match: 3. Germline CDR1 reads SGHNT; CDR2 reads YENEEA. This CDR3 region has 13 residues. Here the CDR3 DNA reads TGTGCCAGCAGCTTAGGGATAGCGGGGGAGCAGTTCTTC. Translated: CASSLGIAGEQFF.

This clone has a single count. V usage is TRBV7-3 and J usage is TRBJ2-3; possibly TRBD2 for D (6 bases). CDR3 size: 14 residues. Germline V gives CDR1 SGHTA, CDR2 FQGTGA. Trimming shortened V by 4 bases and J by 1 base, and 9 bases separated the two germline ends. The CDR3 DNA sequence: TGTGCCAGCAGCTCCTCGGGAGGCACAGATACGCAGTATTTT. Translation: CASSSSGGTDTQYF.

The CDR3 sequence is CASTTEVSNQPQHF. The DNA of the CDR3 is TGTGCCAGCACTACGGAGGTGAGCAATCAGCCCCAGCATTTT. The chain combines TRBV6-1 with TRBJ1-5; D unclear. CDR3 length: 14 residues. The germline V gene encodes CDR1 MNHNS and CDR2 SASEGT. The ends were cut back, 7 bases at V and 1 base at J, with 11 bases in the middle.

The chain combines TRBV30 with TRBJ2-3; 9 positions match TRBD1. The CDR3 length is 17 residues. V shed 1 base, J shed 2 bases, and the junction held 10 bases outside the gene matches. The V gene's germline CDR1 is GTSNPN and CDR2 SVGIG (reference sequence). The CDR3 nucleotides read TGTGCCTGGAGTGATTCCCTCCGGGACAGGGCCACAGATACGCAGTATTTT. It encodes CAWSDSLRDRATDTQYF.

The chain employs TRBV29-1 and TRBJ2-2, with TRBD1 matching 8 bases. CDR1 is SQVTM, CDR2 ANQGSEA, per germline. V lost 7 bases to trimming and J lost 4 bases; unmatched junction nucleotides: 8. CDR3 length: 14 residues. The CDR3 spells CSAGGQGGTGELFF. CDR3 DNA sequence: TGCAGCGCAGGGGGCCAGGGAGGCACCGGGGAGCTGTTTTTT.

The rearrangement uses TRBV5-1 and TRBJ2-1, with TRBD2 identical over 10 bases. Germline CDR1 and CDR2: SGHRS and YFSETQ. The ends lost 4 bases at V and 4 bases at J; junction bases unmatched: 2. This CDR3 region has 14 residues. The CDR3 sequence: CASSGGLAYNEQFF. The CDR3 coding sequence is TGCGCCAGCAGCGGGGGACTAGCGTACAATGAGCAGTTCTTC.

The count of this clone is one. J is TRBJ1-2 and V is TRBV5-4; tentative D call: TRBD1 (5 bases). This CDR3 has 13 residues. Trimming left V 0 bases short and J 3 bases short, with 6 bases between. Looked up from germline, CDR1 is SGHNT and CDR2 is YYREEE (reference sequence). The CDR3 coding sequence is TGTGCCAGCAGCTTGGGCAGGGACTATGGCTACACCTTC. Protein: CASSLGRDYGYTF.

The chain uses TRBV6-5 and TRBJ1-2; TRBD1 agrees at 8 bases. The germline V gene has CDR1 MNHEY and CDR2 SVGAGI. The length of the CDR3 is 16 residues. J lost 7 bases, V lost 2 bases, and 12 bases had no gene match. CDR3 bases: TGTGCCAGCAGTTACCGTGGAAGGGACAGGAGGGGTGGCTACACCTTC. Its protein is CASSYRGRDRRGGYTF.

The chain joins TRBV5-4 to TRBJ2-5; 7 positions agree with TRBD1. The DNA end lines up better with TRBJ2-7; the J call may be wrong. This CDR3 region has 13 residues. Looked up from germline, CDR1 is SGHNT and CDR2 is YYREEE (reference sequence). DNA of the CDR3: TGTGCCAGCAGCTTGAACAGGGGATACGAGCAGTACTTC. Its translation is CASSLNRGYEQYF.

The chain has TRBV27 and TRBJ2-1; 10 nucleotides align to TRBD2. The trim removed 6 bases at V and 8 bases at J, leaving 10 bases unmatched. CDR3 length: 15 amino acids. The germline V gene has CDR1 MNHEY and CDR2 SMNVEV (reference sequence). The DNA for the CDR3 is TGTGCCAGCAGCCACCTAGCGGGAGTAGGCGATGAGCAGTTCTTC. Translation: CASSHLAGVGDEQFF.

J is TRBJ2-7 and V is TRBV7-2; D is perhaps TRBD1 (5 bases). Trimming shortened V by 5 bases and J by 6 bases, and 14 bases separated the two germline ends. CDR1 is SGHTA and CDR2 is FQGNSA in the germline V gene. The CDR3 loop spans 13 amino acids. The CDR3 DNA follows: TGTGCCAGCAGCGCGGACACTACGGGCGAGCAGTACTTC. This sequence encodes CASSADTTGEQYF. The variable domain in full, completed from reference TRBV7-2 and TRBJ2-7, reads GAGVSQSPSNKVTEKGKDVELRCDPISGHTALYWYRQSLGQGLEFLIYFQGNSAPDKSGLPSDRFSAERTGGSVSTLTIQRTQQEDSAVYLCASSADTTGEQYFGPGTRLTVT.

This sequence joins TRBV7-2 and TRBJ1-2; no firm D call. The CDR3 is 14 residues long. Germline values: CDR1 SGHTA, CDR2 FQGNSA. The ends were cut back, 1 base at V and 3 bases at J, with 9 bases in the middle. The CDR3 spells CASSLVGEDYGYTF. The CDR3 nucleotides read TGTGCCAGCAGCTTAGTTGGGGAGGACTATGGCTACACCTTC. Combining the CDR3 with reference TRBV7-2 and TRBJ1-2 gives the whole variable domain GAGVSQSPSNKVTEKGKDVELRCDPISGHTALYWYRQSLGQGLEFLIYFQGNSAPDKSGLPSDRFSAERTGGSVSTLTIQRTQQEDSAVYLCASSLVGEDYGYTFGSGTRLTVV.

CDR3: CSTQGDRRQETQYF. DNA for the CDR3: TGCAGCACCCAGGGGGACAGGAGACAAGAGACCCAGTACTTC. The chain joins TRBV29-1 to TRBJ2-5; the match to TRBD1 covers 8 bases. CDR1 is SQVTM, CDR2 ANQGSEA, per germline. The CDR3 runs 14 residues. V lost 8 bases, J lost 2 bases, and 10 bases stayed unmatched.

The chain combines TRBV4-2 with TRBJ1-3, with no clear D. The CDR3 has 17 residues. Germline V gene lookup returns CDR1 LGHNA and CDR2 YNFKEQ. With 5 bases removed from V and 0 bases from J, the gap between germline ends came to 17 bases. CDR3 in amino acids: CASSFQVGGRSGNTIYF. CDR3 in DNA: TGTGCCAGCAGCTTCCAGGTCGGCGGCCGCTCTGGAAACACCATATATTTT.

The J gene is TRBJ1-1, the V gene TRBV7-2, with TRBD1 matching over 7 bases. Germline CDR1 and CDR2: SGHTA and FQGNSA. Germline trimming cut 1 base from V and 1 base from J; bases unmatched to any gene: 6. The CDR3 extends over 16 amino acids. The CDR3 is CASSLGGTVRNTEAFF. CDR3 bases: TGTGCCAGCAGCTTAGGGGGGACAGTCCGGAACACTGAAGCTTTCTTT.

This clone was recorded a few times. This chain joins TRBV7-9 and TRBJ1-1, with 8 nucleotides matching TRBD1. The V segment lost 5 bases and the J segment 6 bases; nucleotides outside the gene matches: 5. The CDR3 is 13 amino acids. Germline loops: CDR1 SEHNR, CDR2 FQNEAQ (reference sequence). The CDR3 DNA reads TGTGCCAGCAGCCTCCTACAGGGGGCTGAAGCTTTCTTT. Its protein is CASSLLQGAEAFF.

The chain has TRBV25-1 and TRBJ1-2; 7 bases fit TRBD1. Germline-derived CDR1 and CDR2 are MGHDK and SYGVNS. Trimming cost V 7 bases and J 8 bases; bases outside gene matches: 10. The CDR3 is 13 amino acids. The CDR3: CASTVGGVGGYTF. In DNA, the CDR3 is TGTGCCAGCACCGTAGGGGGCGTTGGGGGCTACACCTTC.

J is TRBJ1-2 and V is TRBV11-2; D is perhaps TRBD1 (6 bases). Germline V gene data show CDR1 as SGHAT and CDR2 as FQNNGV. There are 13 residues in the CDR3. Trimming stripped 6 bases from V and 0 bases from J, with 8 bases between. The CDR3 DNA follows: TGTGCCAGCAGAGACAGGTCTAACTATGGCTACACCTTC. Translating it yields CASRDRSNYGYTF.

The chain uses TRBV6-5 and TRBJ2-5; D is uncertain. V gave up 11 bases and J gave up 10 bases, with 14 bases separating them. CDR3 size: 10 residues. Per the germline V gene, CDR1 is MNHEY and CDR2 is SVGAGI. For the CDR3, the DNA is TGTGCCGGCGGAAAGTCGGACCAGTACTTC. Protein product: CAGGKSDQYF.

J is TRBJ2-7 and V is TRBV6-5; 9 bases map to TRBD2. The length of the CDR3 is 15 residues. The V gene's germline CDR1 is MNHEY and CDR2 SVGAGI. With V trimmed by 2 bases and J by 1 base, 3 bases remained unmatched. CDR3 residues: CASSYQAGGSYEQYF. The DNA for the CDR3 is TGTGCCAGCAGTTACCAAGCGGGGGGATCCTACGAGCAGTACTTC.